Listed below are T cell receptor beta chains from one sample, sequenced in a study of T cell repertoires in cytomegalovirus infection. MiXCR, applied by TCRdb to the reads, yields one record per CDR3 protein. Of about 310,000 distinct CDR3 sequences in the sample, 20% to 30% were seen once. The antigens these receptors bind are not known. Sample: cultured PBMCs, taken from culture after CMV antigen stimulation. The source of these receptors is a human donor in good health (CMV status not recorded). Some clones in this sample may be carry-over from other donors' samples. Both conserved end residues are part of each CDR3. D genes are given only for firm matches. Clone size is shown for a subset of rows, as once, few, many or a class of expanded clone.

size	D	V	J	length	CDR3	DNA
NA	TRBD1	TRBV19	TRBJ2-3	14	CASRQGALTDTQYF	TGTGCCTCCCGACAGGGGGCTCTCACAGATACGCAGTATTTT
few	TRBD2	TRBV4-1	TRBJ2-1	21	CASSQDGLAGGYESRYNEQFF	TGCGCCAGCAGCCAAGATGGGCTAGCGGGAGGGTATGAATCGCGTTACAATGAGCAGTTCTTC
NA	TRBD2	TRBV5-5	TRBJ2-7	16	CASSLEGSGRLETQYF	TGTGCCAGCAGCTTGGAAGGTAGCGGGAGATTAGAAACGCAGTACTTC
few	TRBD2	TRBV10-3	TRBJ2-2	15	CAIRTSGRAGGELFF	TGTGCCATCCGGACTAGCGGGAGGGCCGGCGGGGAGCTGTTTTTT
few	NA	TRBV14	TRBJ1-1	14	CASSQDPRGREAFF	TGTGCCAGCAGCCAAGATCCTAGAGGCCGTGAAGCTTTCTTT
NA	NA	TRBV20-1	TRBJ2-1	16	CSATSLGGTSINEQFF	TGCAGTGCTACATCTCTTGGGGGGACCAGCATCAATGAGCAGTTCTTC
few	TRBD1	TRBV6-5	TRBJ1-6	16	CASTGTGDFGNSPLHF	TGTGCCAGCACCGGGACAGGGGATTTCGGGAATTCACCCCTCCACTTT
NA	NA	TRBV4-1	TRBJ2-7	12	CTSSQADYEQYF	TGCACCAGCAGCCAAGCTGACTACGAGCAGTACTTC
NA	TRBD1	TRBV6-5	TRBJ2-1	18	CASSQDRSGTGGNNEQFF	TGTGCCAGCAGTCAGGACAGGTCCGGGACAGGTGGGAACAATGAGCAGTTCTTC
few	NA	TRBV7-2	TRBJ2-5	14	CASSSPGQQETQYF	TGTGCCAGCAGCTCACCGGGACAACAAGAGACCCAGTACTTC
few	TRBD2	TRBV12-3/TRBV12-4	TRBJ2-1	14	CASSYLAGGQEQFF	TGTGCCAGCAGTTATTTAGCGGGAGGACAGGAGCAGTTCTTC
NA	TRBD2	TRBV24-1	TRBJ2-7	17	CATSDPGTSGVLGEQYF	TGTGCCACCAGTGACCCCGGGACTAGCGGGGTCTTGGGCGAGCAGTACTTC
few	NA	TRBV7-4	TRBJ1-2	15	CASSPMGAPTYGYTF	TGTGCCAGCAGCCCGATGGGGGCTCCAACCTATGGCTACACCTTC
NA	TRBD1	TRBV4-3	TRBJ1-1	16	CASSQGIGTGNTEAFF	TGCGCCAGCAGCCAAGGAATCGGGACAGGGAACACTGAAGCTTTCTTT
NA	NA	TRBV7-6	TRBJ2-7	13	CASSLAPDREQYF	TGTGCCAGCAGCTTGGCCCCCGACCGCGAGCAGTACTTC
NA	NA	TRBV12-3/TRBV12-4	TRBJ1-2	13	CASSLKGVLGYTF	TGTGCCAGCAGTTTAAAGGGAGTCTTGGGCTACACCTTC
NA	NA	TRBV25-1	TRBJ2-3	20	CASSEYNLGVAAPSTDTQYF	TGTGCCAGCAGTGAATATAATTTAGGGGTAGCGGCGCCCAGCACAGATACGCAGTATTTT
NA	TRBD1	TRBV28	TRBJ1-1	15	CASSAGTGGNTEAFF	TGTGCCAGCAGTGCTGGGACAGGGGGGAACACTGAAGCTTTCTTT
few	NA	TRBV7-9	TRBJ1-2	13	CASSLQESGGYTF	TGTGCCAGCAGCCTGCAGGAGTCGGGCGGCTACACCTTC
NA	NA	TRBV6-5	TRBJ2-1	15	CASSYSNQIMDEQFF	TGTGCCAGCAGTTACTCGAACCAAATAATGGATGAGCAGTTCTTC
NA	NA	TRBV9	TRBJ2-3	13	CASSGGLGDTQYF	TGTGCCAGCAGCGGGGGTCTGGGGGATACGCAGTATTTT
NA	TRBD2	TRBV7-2	TRBJ2-3	13	CARGEGSTDTQYF	TGTGCCAGGGGGGAGGGAAGCACAGATACGCAGTATTTT
NA	TRBD2	TRBV28	TRBJ2-1	15	CASNVAGTSGRNRFF	TGTGCCAGCAACGTGGCCGGGACTAGCGGGAGGAATAGGTTCTTC
few	TRBD2	TRBV10-3	TRBJ2-5	17	CAISESASGSDQETQYF	TGTGCCATCAGTGAGTCTGCTAGCGGGAGCGACCAAGAGACCCAGTACTTC
NA	TRBD1	TRBV7-6	TRBJ1-4	14	CASSLRQGVEKLFF	TGTGCCAGCAGCTTACGGCAGGGGGTTGAAAAACTGTTTTTT
NA	NA	TRBV6-1	TRBJ2-7	14	CASSWQTNTYEQYF	TGTGCCAGCAGTTGGCAGACTAATACCTACGAGCAGTACTTC
NA	TRBD2	TRBV6-2/TRBV6-3	TRBJ2-1	17	CASSYPIGASGYNEQFF	TGTGCCAGCAGTTACCCTATTGGGGCTAGCGGGTACAATGAGCAGTTCTTC
NA	NA	TRBV29-1	TRBJ1-2	11	CSAQHGGGYTF	TGCAGCGCCCAGCACGGGGGCGGCTACACCTTC
few	TRBD1	TRBV28	TRBJ2-7	12	CASRLQGHEQYF	TGTGCCAGCAGACTACAGGGGCACGAGCAGTACTTC
NA	NA	TRBV6-2/TRBV6-3	TRBJ2-5	15	CASSPLGAGGETQYF	TGTGCCAGCAGCCCATTAGGGGCAGGGGGGGAGACCCAGTACTTC
NA	NA	TRBV29-1	TRBJ1-1	16	CSVAIPGAEKNTEAFF	TGCAGCGTTGCGATCCCAGGAGCCGAGAAGAACACTGAAGCTTTCTTT
few	NA	TRBV11-2	TRBJ2-2	15	CASSLDGGVTGELFF	TGTGCCAGCAGCTTAGATGGGGGAGTCACCGGGGAGCTGTTTTTT
NA	NA	TRBV30	TRBJ2-1	11	CAWRQGPTPSF	TGTGCCTGGAGACAAGGGCCCACCCCGTCCTTC
many	NA	TRBV7-2	TRBJ2-7	14	CASSFNQGPYEQYF	TGTGCCAGCAGCTTTAACCAGGGACCCTACGAGCAGTACTTC
NA	NA	TRBV6-5	TRBJ1-2	13	CASSYGNYNGYTF	TGTGCCAGCAGTTACGGGAACTATAATGGCTACACCTTC
few	NA	TRBV7-2	TRBJ1-1	13	CASSKDRNTEAFF	TGTGCCAGCAGCAAGGACCGGAACACTGAAGCTTTCTTT
NA	NA	TRBV7-6	TRBJ2-1	13	CASSQGPRGEQFF	TGTGCCAGCAGCCAGGGGCCACGGGGAGAGCAGTTCTTC
few	NA	TRBV20-1	TRBJ2-5	13	CSAHGSGAETQYF	TGCAGTGCTCATGGCAGTGGCGCGGAGACCCAGTACTTC
once	NA	TRBV6-6	TRBJ1-5	14	CASSSRQKNQPQHF	TGTGCCAGCAGTTCCCGACAGAAGAATCAGCCCCAGCATTTT
NA	TRBD2	TRBV7-8	TRBJ2-1	20	CASSPRGPGLAGGIYNEQFF	TGTGCCAGCAGCCCCCGGGGACCGGGACTAGCGGGAGGGATCTACAATGAGCAGTTCTTC
NA	NA	TRBV19	TRBJ1-2	15	CASTSSPGRSYGYTF	TGTGCCAGTACCTCATCCCCGGGCAGAAGCTATGGCTACACCTTC
NA	TRBD2	TRBV20-1	TRBJ2-1	19	CSARDPLAGVFRLNYEQFF	TGCAGTGCTAGAGATCCCCTAGCGGGAGTATTCCGACTTAACTATGAGCAGTTCTTC
few	NA	TRBV11-1	TRBJ1-5	13	CASSLGVSQPQHF	TGTGCCAGCAGCTTAGGAGTTTCTCAGCCCCAGCATTTT
many	NA	TRBV6-1	TRBJ1-2	15	CASSEAGAFSFGYTF	TGTGCCAGCAGTGAAGCGGGGGCTTTTTCCTTTGGCTACACCTTC
NA	NA	TRBV12-3/TRBV12-4	TRBJ1-1	14	CASNYRAGNTEAFF	TGTGCCAGCAATTACCGGGCGGGGAACACTGAAGCTTTCTTT
NA	NA	TRBV12-3/TRBV12-4	TRBJ1-2	15	CASSFSPGFNRGYTF	TGTGCCAGCAGTTTTTCTCCCGGGTTCAATCGTGGCTACACCTTC
NA	TRBD1	TRBV19	TRBJ2-1	12	CASRDQGVEQFF	TGTGCCAGTAGGGACCAGGGGGTTGAGCAGTTCTTC
few	TRBD2	TRBV6-2/TRBV6-3	TRBJ2-3	18	CASSYDSSGRASGDTQYF	TGTGCCAGCAGTTACGATTCTAGCGGGAGGGCCTCCGGGGATACGCAGTATTTT
NA	NA	TRBV2	TRBJ1-5	15	CASSEKSTGNQPQHF	TGTGCCAGCAGTGAAAAATCGACCGGCAATCAGCCCCAGCATTTT
many	TRBD2	TRBV19	TRBJ2-2	19	CASSIQTSGRVSNTGELFF	TGTGCCAGTAGTATTCAGACTAGCGGGAGGGTCTCTAACACCGGGGAGCTGTTTTTT
NA	NA	TRBV19	TRBJ2-1	18	CASSTPIGGRSSYNEQFF	TGTGCCAGTAGTACTCCAATCGGCGGCAGAAGCTCCTACAATGAGCAGTTCTTC
NA	TRBD2	TRBV7-2	TRBJ2-5	16	CASSILAGAVGETQYF	TGTGCCAGCAGCATTCTAGCGGGAGCGGTTGGAGAGACCCAGTACTTC
few	TRBD1	TRBV7-9	TRBJ2-1	20	CASSPLLYGVWDRGSNEQFF	TGTGCCAGCAGCCCTCTACTTTATGGAGTATGGGACAGGGGATCCAATGAGCAGTTCTTC
NA	NA	TRBV20-1	TRBJ1-1	15	CSASSPPETNTEAFF	TGCAGTGCTAGCTCCCCCCCAGAAACGAACACTGAAGCTTTCTTT
NA	TRBD1	TRBV12-3/TRBV12-4	TRBJ2-2	15	CASSTGQGLTGELFF	TGTGCCAGCAGTACCGGACAGGGCCTGACCGGGGAGCTGTTTTTT
many	NA	TRBV7-2	TRBJ2-1	15	CASSTPGNLKNEQFF	TGTGCCAGCAGCACCCCGGGAAATCTAAAAAATGAGCAGTTCTTC
NA	NA	TRBV7-2	TRBJ2-2	16	CASSLYFGGNTGELFF	TGTGCCAGCAGCTTATATTTCGGGGGAAACACCGGGGAGCTGTTTTTT
NA	NA	TRBV7-2	TRBJ2-2	14	CASTPPGVAGELFF	TGTGCCAGCACCCCTCCGGGGGTGGCCGGGGAGCTGTTTTTT
NA	TRBD1	TRBV6-5	TRBJ1-4	14	CASSYSQGREKLFF	TGTGCCAGCAGTTACTCACAGGGGAGGGAAAAACTGTTTTTT
few	NA	TRBV19	TRBJ1-1	15	CASKRPGFMNTEAFF	TGTGCCAGCAAGAGACCTGGGTTCATGAACACTGAAGCTTTCTTT